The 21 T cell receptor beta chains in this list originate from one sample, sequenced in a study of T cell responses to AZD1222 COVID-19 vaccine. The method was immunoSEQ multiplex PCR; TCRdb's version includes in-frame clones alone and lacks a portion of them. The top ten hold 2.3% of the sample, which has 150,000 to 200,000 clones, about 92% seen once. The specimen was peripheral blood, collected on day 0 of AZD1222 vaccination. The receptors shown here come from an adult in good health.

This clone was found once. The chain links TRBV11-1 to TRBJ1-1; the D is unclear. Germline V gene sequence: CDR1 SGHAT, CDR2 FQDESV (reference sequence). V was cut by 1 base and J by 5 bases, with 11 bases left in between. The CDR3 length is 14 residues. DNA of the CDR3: TGTGCCAGCAGCTTAGAACTTACGGGGACTGAAGCTTTCTTT. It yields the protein CASSLELTGTEAFF.

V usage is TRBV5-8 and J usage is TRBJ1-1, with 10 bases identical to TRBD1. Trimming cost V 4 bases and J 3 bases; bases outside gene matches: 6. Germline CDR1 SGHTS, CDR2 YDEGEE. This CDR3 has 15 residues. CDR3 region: CASSLGQGYDTEAFF. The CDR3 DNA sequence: TGTGCCAGCAGCCTGGGACAGGGGTACGACACTGAAGCTTTCTTT.

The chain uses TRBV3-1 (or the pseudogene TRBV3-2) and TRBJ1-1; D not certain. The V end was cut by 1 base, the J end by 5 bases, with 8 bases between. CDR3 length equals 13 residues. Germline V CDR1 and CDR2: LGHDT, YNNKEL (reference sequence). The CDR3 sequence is CASSQGSRTEAFF. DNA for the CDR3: TGTGCCAGCAGCCAAGGTAGCAGAACTGAAGCTTTCTTT.

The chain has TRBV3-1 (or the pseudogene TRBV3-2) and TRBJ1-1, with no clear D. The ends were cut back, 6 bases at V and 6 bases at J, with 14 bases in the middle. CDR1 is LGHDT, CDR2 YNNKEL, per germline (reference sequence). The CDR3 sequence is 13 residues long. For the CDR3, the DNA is TGTGCCAGCAGTTCCCCGTGGGCCCCTGAAGCTTTCTTT. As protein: CASSSPWAPEAFF.

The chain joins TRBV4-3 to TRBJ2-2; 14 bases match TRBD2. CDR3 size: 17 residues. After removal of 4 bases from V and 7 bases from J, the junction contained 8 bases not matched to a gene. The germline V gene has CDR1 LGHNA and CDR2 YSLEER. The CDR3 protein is CASSPMTSGGAGGELFF. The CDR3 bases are TGCGCCAGCAGCCCAATGACTAGCGGGGGGGCCGGCGGGGAGCTGTTTTTT.

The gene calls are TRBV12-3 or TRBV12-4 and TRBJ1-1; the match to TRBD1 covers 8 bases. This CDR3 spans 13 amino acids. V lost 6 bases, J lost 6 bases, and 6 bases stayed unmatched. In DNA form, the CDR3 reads TGTGCCAGCAGACAGTCAGGGGGCCCTGAAGCTTTCTTT. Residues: CASRQSGGPEAFF.

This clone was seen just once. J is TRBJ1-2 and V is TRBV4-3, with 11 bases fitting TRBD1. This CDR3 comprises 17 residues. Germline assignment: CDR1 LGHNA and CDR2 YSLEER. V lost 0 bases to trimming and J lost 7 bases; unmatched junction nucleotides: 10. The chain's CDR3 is CASSQDPTGTGGGGYTF. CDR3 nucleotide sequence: TGCGCCAGCAGCCAAGACCCAACCGGGACAGGGGGAGGTGGCTACACCTTC.

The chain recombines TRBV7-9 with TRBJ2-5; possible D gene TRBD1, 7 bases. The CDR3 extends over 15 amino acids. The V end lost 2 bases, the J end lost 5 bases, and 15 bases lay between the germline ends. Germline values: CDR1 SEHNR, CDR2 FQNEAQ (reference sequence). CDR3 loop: CASSLPTGRSETQYF. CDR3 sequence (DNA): TGTGCCAGCAGCTTACCGACAGGGAGGTCGGAGACCCAGTACTTC. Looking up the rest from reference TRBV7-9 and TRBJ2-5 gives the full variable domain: DTGVSQNPRHKITKRGQNVTFRCDPISEHNRLYWYRQTLGQGPEFLTYFQNEAQLEKSRLLSDRFSAERPKGSFSTLEIQRTEQGDSAMYLCASSLPTGRSETQYFGPGTRLLVL.

CDR3 nucleotides: TGCAGTGCTCGACCGAAGGGGAAAGCTTTCTTT. Its translation: CSARPKGKAFF. V and J are TRBV20-1 and TRBJ1-1, with a tentative D call TRBD1 (5 bases). The germline V and J ends were trimmed by 5 bases and 9 bases, with 13 bases remaining between them. The CDR3 has 11 amino acids. CDR1 and CDR2 from the germline V gene are DFQATT and SNEGSKA (reference sequence).

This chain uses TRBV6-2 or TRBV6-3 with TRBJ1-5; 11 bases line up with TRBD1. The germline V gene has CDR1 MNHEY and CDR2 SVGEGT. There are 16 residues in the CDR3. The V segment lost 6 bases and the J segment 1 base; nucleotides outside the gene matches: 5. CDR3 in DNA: TGTGCCAGCAGCCCGGACAGGGGGCCGAGCAATCAGCCCCAGCATTTT. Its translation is CASSPDRGPSNQPQHF.

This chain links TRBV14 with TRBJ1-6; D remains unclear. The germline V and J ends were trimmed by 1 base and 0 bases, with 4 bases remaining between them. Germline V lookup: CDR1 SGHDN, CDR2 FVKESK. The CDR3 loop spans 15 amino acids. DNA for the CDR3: TGTGCCAGCAGCCAAGTGAGCTCCTATAATTCACCCCTCCACTTT. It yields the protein CASSQVSSYNSPLHF.

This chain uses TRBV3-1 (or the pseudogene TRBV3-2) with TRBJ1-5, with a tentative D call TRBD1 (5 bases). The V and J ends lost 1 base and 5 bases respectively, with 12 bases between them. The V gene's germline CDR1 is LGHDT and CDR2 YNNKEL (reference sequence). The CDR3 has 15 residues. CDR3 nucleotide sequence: TGTGCCAGCAGCCAAGCATCAGGGATGCATCAGCCCCAGCATTTT. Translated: CASSQASGMHQPQHF.

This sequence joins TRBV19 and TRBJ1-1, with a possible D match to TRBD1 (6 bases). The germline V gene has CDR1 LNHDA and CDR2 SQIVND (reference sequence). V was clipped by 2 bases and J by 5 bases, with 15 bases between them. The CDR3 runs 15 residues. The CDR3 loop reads CASSIPSGRGTEAFF. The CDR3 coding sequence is TGTGCCAGTAGTATACCCTCGGGGAGGGGGACTGAAGCTTTCTTT.

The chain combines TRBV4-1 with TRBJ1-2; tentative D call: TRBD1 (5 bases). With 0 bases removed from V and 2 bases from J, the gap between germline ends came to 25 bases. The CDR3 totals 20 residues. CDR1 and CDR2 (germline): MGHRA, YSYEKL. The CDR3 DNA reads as TGCGCCAGCAGCCAAGACAGCAACACGGGACGGGTCGGCAGCAACTATGGCTACACCTTC. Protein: CASSQDSNTGRVGSNYGYTF.

CDR3 sequence: CASSSPTGNQPQHF. The CDR3, as DNA: TGTGCCAGCAGCTCCCCGACAGGAAATCAGCCCCAGCATTTT. The chain couples TRBV7-9 to TRBJ1-5; a weak D match, TRBD1 (6 bases). CDR1 is SEHNR, CDR2 FQNEAQ, per germline (reference sequence). V lost 4 bases and J 4 bases, leaving 11 bases between the germline ends. The CDR3 covers 14 residues.

CDR3 DNA sequence: TGCAGCGCCGCCCTCGACAGGGCGATAGGGGCAACTAATGAAAAACTGTTTTTT. Its protein is CSAALDRAIGATNEKLFF. The rearrangement joins TRBV29-1 to TRBJ1-4; 7 bases line up with TRBD1. This CDR3 is built from 18 residues. J was trimmed by 0 bases and V by 7 bases; bases with no gene match: 17. Per the germline V gene, CDR1 is SQVTM and CDR2 is ANQGSEA. Variable domain in full (rest from reference TRBV29-1 and TRBJ1-4): SAVISQKPSRDICQRGTSLTIQCQVDSQVTMMFWYRQQPGQSLTLIATANQGSEATYESGFVIDKFPISRPNLTFSTLTVSNMSPEDSSIYLCSAALDRAIGATNEKLFFGSGTQLSVL.

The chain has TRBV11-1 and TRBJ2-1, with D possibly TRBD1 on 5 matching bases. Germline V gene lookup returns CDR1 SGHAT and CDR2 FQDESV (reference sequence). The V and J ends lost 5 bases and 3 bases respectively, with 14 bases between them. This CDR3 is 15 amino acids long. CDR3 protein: CASSAGPGLYNEQFF. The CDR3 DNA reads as TGTGCCAGCAGCGCCGGGCCAGGGCTCTACAATGAGCAGTTCTTC.

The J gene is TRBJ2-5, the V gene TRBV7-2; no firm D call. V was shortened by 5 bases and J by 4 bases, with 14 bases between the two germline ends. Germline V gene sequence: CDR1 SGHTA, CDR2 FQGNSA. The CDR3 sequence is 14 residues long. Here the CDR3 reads CASSPPSRPETQYF. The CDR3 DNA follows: TGTGCCAGCAGCCCACCATCGAGGCCAGAGACCCAGTACTTC.

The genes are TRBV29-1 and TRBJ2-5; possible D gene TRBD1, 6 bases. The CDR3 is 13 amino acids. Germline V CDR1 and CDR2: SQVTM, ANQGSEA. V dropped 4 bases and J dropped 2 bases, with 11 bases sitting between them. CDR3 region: CSVAGQPQETQYF. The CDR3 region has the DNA TGCAGCGTTGCCGGACAGCCACAAGAGACCCAGTACTTC.

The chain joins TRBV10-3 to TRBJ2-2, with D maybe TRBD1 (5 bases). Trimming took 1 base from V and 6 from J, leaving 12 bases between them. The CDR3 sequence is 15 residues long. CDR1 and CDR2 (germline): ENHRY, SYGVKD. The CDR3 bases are TGTGCCATCAGTGAGTGGCAGGGTGTCCCCGGGGAGCTGTTTTTT. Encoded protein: CAISEWQGVPGELFF.

The DNA for the CDR3 is TGTGCCAGCATGTTGGGCCTTAGCTCCTACGAGCAGTACTTC. Protein: CASMLGLSSYEQYF. V usage is TRBV28 and J usage is TRBJ2-7; D is unclear. The CDR3 loop spans 14 amino acids. V was trimmed by 7 bases and J by 0 bases, leaving 13 bases between them. CDR1 and CDR2 from the germline V gene are MDHEN and SYDVKM.